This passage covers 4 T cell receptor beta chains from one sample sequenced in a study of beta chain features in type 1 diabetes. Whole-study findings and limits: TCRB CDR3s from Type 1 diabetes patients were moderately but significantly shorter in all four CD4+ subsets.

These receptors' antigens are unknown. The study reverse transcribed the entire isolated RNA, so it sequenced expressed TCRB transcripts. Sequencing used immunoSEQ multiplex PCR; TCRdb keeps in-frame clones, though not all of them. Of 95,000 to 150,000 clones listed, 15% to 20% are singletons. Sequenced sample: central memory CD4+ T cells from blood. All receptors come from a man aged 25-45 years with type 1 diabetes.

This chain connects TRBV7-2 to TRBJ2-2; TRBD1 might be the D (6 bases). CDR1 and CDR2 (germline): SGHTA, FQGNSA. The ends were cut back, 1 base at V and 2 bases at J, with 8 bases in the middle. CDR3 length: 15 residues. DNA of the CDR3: TGTGCCAGCAGCTTAGAACAGGGCAACACCGGGGAGCTGTTTTTT. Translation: CASSLEQGNTGELFF. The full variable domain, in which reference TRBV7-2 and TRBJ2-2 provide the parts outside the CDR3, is GAGVSQSPSNKVTEKGKDVELRCDPISGHTALYWYRQSLGQGLEFLIYFQGNSAPDKSGLPSDRFSAERTGGSVSTLTIQRTQQEDSAVYLCASSLEQGNTGELFFGEGSRLTVL.

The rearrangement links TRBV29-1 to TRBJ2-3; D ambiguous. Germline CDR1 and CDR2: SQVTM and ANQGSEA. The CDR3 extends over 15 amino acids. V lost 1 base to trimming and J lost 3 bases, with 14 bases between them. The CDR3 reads CSVEVTSLRTDTQYF. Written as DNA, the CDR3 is TGCAGCGTTGAAGTGACCTCCCTGAGGACAGATACGCAGTATTTT.

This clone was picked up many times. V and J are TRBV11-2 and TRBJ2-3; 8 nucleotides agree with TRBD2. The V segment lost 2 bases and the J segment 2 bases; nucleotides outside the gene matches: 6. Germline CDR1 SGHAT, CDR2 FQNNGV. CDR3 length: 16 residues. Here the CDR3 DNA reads TGTGCCAGCAGCTTACGGTTTAGCGGGGCCACAGATACGCAGTATTTT. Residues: CASSLRFSGATDTQYF.

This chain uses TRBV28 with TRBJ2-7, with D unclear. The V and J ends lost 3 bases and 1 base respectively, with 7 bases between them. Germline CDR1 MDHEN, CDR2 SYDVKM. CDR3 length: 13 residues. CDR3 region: CASSLTTSYEQYF. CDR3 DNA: TGTGCCAGCAGTTTGACCACGTCCTACGAGCAGTACTTC.